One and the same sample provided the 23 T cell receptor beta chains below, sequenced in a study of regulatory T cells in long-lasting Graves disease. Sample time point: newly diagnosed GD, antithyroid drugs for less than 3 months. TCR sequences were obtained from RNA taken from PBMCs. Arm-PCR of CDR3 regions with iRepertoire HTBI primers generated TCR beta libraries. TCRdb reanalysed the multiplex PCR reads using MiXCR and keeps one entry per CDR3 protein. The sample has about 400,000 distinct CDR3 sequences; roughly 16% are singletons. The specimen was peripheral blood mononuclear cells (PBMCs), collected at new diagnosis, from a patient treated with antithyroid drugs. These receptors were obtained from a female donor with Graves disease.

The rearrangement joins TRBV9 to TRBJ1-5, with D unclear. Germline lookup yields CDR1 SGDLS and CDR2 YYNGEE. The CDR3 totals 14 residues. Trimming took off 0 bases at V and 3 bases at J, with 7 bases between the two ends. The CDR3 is CASSVGGTNQPQHF. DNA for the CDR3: TGTGCCAGCAGCGTAGGGGGAACCAATCAGCCCCAGCATTTT.

For the CDR3, the DNA is TGTGCCAGCAGCTCCCCGACTAGCGGTTTTAATGAGCAGTTCTTC. It specifies CASSSPTSGFNEQFF. The rearrangement joins TRBV7-3 to TRBJ2-1; 9 bases line up with TRBD2. This CDR3 contains 15 residues. The germline V gene encodes CDR1 SGHTA and CDR2 FQGTGA. J was trimmed by 7 bases and V by 4 bases; bases with no gene match: 8.

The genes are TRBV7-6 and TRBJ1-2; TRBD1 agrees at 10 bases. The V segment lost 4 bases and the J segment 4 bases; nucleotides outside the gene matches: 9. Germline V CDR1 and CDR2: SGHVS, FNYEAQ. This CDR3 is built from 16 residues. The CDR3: CASSSGTGEGSYGYTF. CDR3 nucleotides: TGTGCCAGCAGCTCCGGGACAGGGGAAGGTAGCTATGGCTACACCTTC.

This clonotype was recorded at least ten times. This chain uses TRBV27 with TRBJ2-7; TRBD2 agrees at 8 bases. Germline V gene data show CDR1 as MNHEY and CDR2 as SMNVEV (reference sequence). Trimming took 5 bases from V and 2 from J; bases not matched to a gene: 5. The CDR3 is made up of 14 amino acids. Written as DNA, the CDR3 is TGTGCCAGCAGTGAAGCGGGAGTCCCCTACGAGCAGTACTTC. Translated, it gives CASSEAGVPYEQYF.

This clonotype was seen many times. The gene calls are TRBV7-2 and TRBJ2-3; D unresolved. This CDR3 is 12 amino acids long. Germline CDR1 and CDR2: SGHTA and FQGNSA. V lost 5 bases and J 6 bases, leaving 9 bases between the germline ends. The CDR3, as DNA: TGTGCCAGCAGCGGAGTTGCGGATACGCAGTATTTT. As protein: CASSGVADTQYF.

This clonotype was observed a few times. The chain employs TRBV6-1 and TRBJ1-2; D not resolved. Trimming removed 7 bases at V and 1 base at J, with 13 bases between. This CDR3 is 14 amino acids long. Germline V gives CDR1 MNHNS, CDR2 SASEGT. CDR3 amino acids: CASTIFDNNYGYTF. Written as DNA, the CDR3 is TGTGCCAGCACGATTTTTGATAATAACTATGGCTACACCTTC.

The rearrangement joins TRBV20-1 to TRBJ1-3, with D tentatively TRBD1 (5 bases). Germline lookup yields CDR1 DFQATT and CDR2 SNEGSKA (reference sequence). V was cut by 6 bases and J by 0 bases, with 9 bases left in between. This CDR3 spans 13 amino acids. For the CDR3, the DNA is TGCAGTGCCAACGGGGGCTCTGGAAACACCATATATTTT. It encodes CSANGGSGNTIYF.

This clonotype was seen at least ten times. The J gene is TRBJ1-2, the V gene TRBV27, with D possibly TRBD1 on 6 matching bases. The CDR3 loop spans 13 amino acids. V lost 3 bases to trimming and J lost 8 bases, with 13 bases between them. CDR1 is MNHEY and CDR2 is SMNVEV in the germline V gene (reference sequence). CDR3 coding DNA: TGTGCCAGCAGTTTGGGCACAGGGACCGGCTACACCTTC. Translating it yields CASSLGTGTGYTF.

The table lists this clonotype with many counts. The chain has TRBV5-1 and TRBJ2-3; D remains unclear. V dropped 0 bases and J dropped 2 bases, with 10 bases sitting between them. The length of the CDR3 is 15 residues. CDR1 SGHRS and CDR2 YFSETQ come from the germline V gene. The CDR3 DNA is TGCGCCAGCAGCTTGGGAGAACCCCTCACAGATACGCAGTATTTT. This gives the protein CASSLGEPLTDTQYF. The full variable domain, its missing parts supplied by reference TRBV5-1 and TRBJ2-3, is KAGVTQTPRYLIKTRGQQVTLSCSPISGHRSVSWYQQTPGQGLQFLFEYFSETQRNKGNFPGRFSGRQFSNSRSEMNVSTLELGDSALYLCASSLGEPLTDTQYFGPGTRLTVL.

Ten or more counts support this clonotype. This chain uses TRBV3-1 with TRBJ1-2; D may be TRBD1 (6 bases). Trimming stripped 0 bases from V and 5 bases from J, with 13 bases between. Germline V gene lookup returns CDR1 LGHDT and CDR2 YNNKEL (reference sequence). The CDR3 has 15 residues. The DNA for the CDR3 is TGTGCCAGCAGCCAAGATTTTACAGGGCGATATGGCTACACCTTC. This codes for CASSQDFTGRYGYTF.

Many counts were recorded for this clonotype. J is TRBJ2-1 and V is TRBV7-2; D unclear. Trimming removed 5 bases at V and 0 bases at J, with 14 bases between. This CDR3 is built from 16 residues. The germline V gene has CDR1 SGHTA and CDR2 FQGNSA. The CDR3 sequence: CASSTRLGSSYNEQFF. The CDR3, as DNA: TGTGCCAGCAGCACCCGACTGGGAAGCTCCTACAATGAGCAGTTCTTC.

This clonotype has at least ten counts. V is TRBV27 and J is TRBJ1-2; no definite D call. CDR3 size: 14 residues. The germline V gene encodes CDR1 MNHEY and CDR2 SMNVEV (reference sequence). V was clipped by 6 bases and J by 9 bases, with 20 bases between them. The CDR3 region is CASRRAGFERSYTF. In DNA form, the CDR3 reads TGTGCCAGCAGGCGAGCCGGGTTCGAGAGAAGCTACACCTTC.

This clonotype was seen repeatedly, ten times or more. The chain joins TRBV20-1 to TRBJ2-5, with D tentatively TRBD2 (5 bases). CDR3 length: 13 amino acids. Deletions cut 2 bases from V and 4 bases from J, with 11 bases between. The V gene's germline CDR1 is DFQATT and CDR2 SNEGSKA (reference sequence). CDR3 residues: CSARPTSGETQYF. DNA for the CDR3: TGCAGTGCTAGACCTACGAGCGGAGAGACCCAGTACTTC.

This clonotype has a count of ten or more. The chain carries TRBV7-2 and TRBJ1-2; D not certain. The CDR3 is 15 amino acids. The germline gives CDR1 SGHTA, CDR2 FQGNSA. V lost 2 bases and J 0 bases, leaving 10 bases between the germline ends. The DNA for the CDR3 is TGTGCCAGCAGCTTATCCAGGACCACTAACTATGGCTACACCTTC. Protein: CASSLSRTTNYGYTF.

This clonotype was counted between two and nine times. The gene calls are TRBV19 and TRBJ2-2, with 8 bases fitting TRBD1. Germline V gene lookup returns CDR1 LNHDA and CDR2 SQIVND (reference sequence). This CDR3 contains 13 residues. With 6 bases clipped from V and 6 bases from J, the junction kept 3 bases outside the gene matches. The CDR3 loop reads CASRTQGAGELFF. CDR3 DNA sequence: TGTGCCAGTAGGACACAGGGGGCCGGGGAGCTGTTTTTT.

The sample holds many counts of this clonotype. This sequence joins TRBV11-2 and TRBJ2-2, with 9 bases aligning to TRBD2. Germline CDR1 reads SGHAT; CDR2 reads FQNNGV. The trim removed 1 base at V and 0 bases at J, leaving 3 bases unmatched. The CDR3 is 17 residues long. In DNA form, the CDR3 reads TGTGCCAGCAGCTTAGCGGCGGGGGGGTCGAACACCGGGGAGCTGTTTTTT. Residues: CASSLAAGGSNTGELFF.

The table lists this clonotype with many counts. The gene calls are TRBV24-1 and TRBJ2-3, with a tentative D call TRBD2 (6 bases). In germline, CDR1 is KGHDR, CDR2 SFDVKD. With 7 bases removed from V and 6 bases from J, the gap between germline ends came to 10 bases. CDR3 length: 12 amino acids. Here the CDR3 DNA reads TGTGCCACCAGCGGGCTAGCGGATACGCAGTATTTT. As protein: CATSGLADTQYF.

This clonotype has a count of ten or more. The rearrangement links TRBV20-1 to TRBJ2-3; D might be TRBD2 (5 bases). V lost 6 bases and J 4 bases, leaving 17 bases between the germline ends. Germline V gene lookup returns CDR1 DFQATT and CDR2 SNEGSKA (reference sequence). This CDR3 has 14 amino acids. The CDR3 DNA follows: TGCAGTGCCCCCCTCGGGAAGGAGGCAGATACGCAGTATTTT. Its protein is CSAPLGKEADTQYF.

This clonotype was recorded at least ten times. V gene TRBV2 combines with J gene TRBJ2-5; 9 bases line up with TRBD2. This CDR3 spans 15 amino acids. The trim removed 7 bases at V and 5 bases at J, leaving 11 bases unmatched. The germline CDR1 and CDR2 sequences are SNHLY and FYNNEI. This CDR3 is CASTRGGGQLETQYF. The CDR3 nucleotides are TGTGCCAGCACTCGCGGGGGGGGACAGTTGGAGACCCAGTACTTC.

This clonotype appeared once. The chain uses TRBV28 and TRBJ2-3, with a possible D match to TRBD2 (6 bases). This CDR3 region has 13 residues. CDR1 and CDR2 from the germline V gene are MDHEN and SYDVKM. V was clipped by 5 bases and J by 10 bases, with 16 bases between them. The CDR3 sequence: CASSPWAGTAQYF. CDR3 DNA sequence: TGTGCCAGCAGTCCCTGGGCGGGGACGGCGCAGTATTTT. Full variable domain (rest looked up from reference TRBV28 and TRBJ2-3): DVKVTQSSRYLVKRTGEKVFLECVQDMDHENMFWYRQDPGLGLRLIYFSYDVKMKEKGDIPEGYSVSREKKERFSLILESASTNQTSMYLCASSPWAGTAQYFGPGTRLTVL.

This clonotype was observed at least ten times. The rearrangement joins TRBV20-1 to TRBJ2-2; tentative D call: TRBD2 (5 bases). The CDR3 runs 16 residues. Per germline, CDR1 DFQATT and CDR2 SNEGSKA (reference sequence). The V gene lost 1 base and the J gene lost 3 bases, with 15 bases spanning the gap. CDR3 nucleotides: TGCAGTGCTAGAGCTCGAGATTTCGGGGACACCGGGGAGCTGTTTTTT. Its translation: CSARARDFGDTGELFF.

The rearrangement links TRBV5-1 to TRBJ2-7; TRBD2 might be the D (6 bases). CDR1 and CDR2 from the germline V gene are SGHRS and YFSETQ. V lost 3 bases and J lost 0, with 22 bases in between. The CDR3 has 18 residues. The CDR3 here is CASSSPLASTTASYEQYF. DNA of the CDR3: TGCGCCAGCAGCTCGCCCCTAGCGTCAACTACTGCCTCCTACGAGCAGTACTTC.

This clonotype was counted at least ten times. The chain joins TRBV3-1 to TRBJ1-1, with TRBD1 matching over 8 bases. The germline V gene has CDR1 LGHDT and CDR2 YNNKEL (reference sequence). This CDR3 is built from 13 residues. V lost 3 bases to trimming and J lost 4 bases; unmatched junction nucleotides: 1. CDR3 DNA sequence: TGTGCCAGCAGCCATACAGGGGGCACTGAAGCTTTCTTT. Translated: CASSHTGGTEAFF.